Following are 27 T cell receptor beta chains from one sample sequenced in a study of T cell changes during pregnancy in multiple sclerosis. Assay: immunoSEQ multiplex PCR; the TCRdb copy retains only in-frame clones and omits some. The top ten hold roughly 10% of the sample, which has fewer than 50,000 clones, about 90% seen once. The input for sequencing was CD8+ T cells from peripheral blood mononuclear cells, taken after pregnancy. All receptors derive from a female donor with multiple sclerosis, enrolled in a pregnancy study.

The chain carries TRBV19 and TRBJ2-2; no clear D gene. V was cut by 7 bases and J by 1 base, with 4 bases left in between. This CDR3 is 12 amino acids long. The germline CDR1 and CDR2 sequences are LNHDA and SQIVND (reference sequence). In DNA form, the CDR3 reads TGTGCCAGTATCGGGAACACCGGGGAGCTGTTTTTT. Translated, it gives CASIGNTGELFF.

The V call is TRBV5-4, the J call TRBJ1-6; perhaps TRBD1 as D (6 bases). V was cut by 0 bases and J by 11 bases, with 15 bases left in between. Germline assignment: CDR1 SGHNT and CDR2 YYREEE (reference sequence). The CDR3 sequence is 15 residues long. As DNA, the CDR3 is TGTGCCAGCAGCTTGGCCCCGGGACAAGTCGCACCCCTCCACTTT. It codes for CASSLAPGQVAPLHF. Full variable domain (remainder filled in from reference TRBV5-4 and TRBJ1-6): ETGVTQSPTHLIKTRGQQVTLRCSSQSGHNTVSWYQQALGQGPQFIFQYYREEENGRGNFPPRFSGLQFPNYSSELNVNALELDDSALYLCASSLAPGQVAPLHFGNGTRLTVT.

The chain couples TRBV29-1 to TRBJ2-7; 9 bases match TRBD2. Germline loops: CDR1 SQVTM, CDR2 ANQGSEA. The CDR3 totals 12 residues. Trimming took 7 bases from V and 2 from J; bases not matched to a gene: 3. The CDR3: CSAQRGAYEQYF. DNA of the CDR3: TGCAGCGCCCAGCGGGGGGCCTACGAGCAGTACTTC.

The chain recombines TRBV19 with TRBJ1-5; unclear D gene. Germline assignment: CDR1 LNHDA and CDR2 SQIVND (reference sequence). V lost 6 bases and J 4 bases, leaving 10 bases between the germline ends. The CDR3 extends over 13 amino acids. For the CDR3, the DNA is TGTGCCAGTAGCTTCGGGGTAAATCAGCCCCAGCATTTT. It translates to CASSFGVNQPQHF.

This rearrangement joins TRBV6-6 to TRBJ2-2, with TRBD1 as a possible D gene (5 bases). The CDR3 length is 14 residues. V was pared by 2 bases and J by 1 base, with 5 bases between. CDR1 MNHNY and CDR2 SVGAGI come from the germline V gene (reference sequence). CDR3 region: CASSYRGNTGELFF. The CDR3 coding sequence is TGTGCCAGCAGTTACAGGGGGAACACCGGGGAGCTGTTTTTT.

The V gene is TRBV6-5, the J gene TRBJ1-2; D ambiguous. CDR1 is MNHEY and CDR2 is SVGAGI in the germline V gene. The CDR3 covers 12 residues. The V end was cut by 6 bases, the J end by 6 bases, with 11 bases between. This CDR3 reads CASSHEGNGYTF. DNA for the CDR3: TGTGCCAGCAGCCACGAGGGAAATGGCTACACCTTC.

The J gene is TRBJ1-5, the V gene TRBV11-2, with a weak D call TRBD1 (5 bases). The CDR3 is made up of 15 amino acids. The V end was cut by 2 bases, the J end by 2 bases, with 10 bases between. The germline V gene has CDR1 SGHAT and CDR2 FQNNGV. The CDR3 is CASSLQGEGNQPQHF. CDR3 coding DNA: TGTGCCAGCAGCTTACAGGGTGAAGGCAATCAGCCCCAGCATTTT.

V gene TRBV19 combines with J gene TRBJ1-5; D may be TRBD1 (5 bases). The germline gives CDR1 LNHDA, CDR2 SQIVND (reference sequence). V was clipped by 5 bases and J by 0 bases, with 20 bases between them. This CDR3 region has 18 residues. The CDR3 sequence: CASSPQGAFFDSNQPQHF. The CDR3 DNA is TGTGCCAGTAGTCCGCAGGGTGCCTTCTTCGATAGCAATCAGCCCCAGCATTTT.

This clone was seen a single time. This chain uses TRBV2 with TRBJ2-1; D remains unclear. The V gene lost 3 bases and the J gene lost 9 bases, with 9 bases spanning the gap. Germline values: CDR1 SNHLY, CDR2 FYNNEI. The CDR3 extends over 12 amino acids. The CDR3 loop reads CASSDMSGEQFF. CDR3 in DNA: TGTGCCAGCAGTGACATGTCCGGTGAGCAGTTCTTC.

The V and J genes are TRBV5-1 and TRBJ2-3; the match to TRBD1 covers 7 bases. The germline gives CDR1 SGHRS, CDR2 YFSETQ. With 2 bases clipped from V and 5 bases from J, the junction kept 17 bases outside the gene matches. The CDR3 is 18 amino acids. CDR3 sequence: CASSFLALRDRAVDTQYF. In DNA form, the CDR3 reads TGCGCCAGCAGCTTTCTGGCGTTACGAGACAGGGCGGTAGATACGCAGTATTTT.

The CDR3 sequence is CASSAIGTSGESSYEQYF. The CDR3 DNA sequence: TGTGCCAGCAGCGCAATAGGGACTAGCGGGGAAAGCTCCTACGAGCAGTACTTC. The chain has TRBV7-3 and TRBJ2-7; TRBD2 agrees at 13 bases. J was trimmed by 0 bases and V by 5 bases; bases with no gene match: 10. The V gene's germline CDR1 is SGHTA and CDR2 FQGTGA. The CDR3 sequence is 18 residues long.

This chain links TRBV28 with TRBJ2-1, with TRBD1 identical over 8 bases. The CDR3 is 15 residues long. V shed 5 bases and J 6 bases; nucleotides not matched to a gene: 9. Germline CDR1 reads MDHEN; CDR2 reads SYDVKM. The CDR3 here is CASSPTGTGINEQFF. The CDR3 DNA is TGTGCCAGCAGTCCGACCGGGACAGGTATCAATGAGCAGTTCTTC.

V is TRBV5-6 and J is TRBJ1-6, with TRBD1 as a possible D gene (6 bases). Germline values: CDR1 SGHDT, CDR2 YYEEEE. The CDR3 is 16 residues long. V was shortened by 5 bases and J by 2 bases, with 14 bases between the two germline ends. CDR3 region: CASRTDRSPYNSPLHF. CDR3 nucleotides: TGTGCCAGCAGGACAGACAGGTCGCCCTATAATTCACCCCTCCACTTT.

The rearrangement uses TRBV15 and TRBJ2-1; TRBD1 is a possible D gene (6 bases). Trimming took 5 bases from V and 6 from J, leaving 17 bases between them. Germline assignment: CDR1 LNHNV and CDR2 YYDKDF (reference sequence). The CDR3 has 15 amino acids. The CDR3 reads CATSENTGRINEQFF. Here the CDR3 DNA reads TGTGCCACCAGCGAGAATACAGGGCGGATCAATGAGCAGTTCTTC.

The V gene is TRBV5-6, the J gene TRBJ2-7; D possibly corresponds to TRBD1 (5 bases). The CDR3 is made up of 16 amino acids. Germline CDR1 is SGHDT and CDR2 is YYEEEE. With 0 bases removed from V and 7 bases from J, the gap between germline ends came to 20 bases. The DNA for the CDR3 is TGTGCCAGCAGCTTGGCGTCAGGGTTGGCCCTAAGGGAGCAGTACTTC. It codes for CASSLASGLALREQYF. The whole variable domain, remainder taken from reference TRBV5-6 and TRBJ2-7, is DAGVTQSPTHLIKTRGQQVTLRCSPKSGHDTVSWYQQALGQGPQFIFQYYEEEERQRGNFPDRFSGHQFPNYSSELNVNALLLGDSALYLCASSLASGLALREQYFGPGTRLTVT.

The gene calls are TRBV25-1 and TRBJ2-7, with a possible D match to TRBD2 (6 bases). Germline assignment: CDR1 MGHDK and CDR2 SYGVNS. This CDR3 is 15 amino acids long. V dropped 3 bases and J dropped 1 base, with 13 bases sitting between them. The CDR3: CASSEGGFPSYEQYF. CDR3 coding DNA: TGTGCCAGCAGTGAGGGGGGTTTTCCTTCCTACGAGCAGTACTTC.

The CDR3 DNA follows: TGTGCCACCAGCAGCTTCCCCCGGGACAGTAAGAATTCACCCCTCCACTTT. Amino acid sequence: CATSSFPRDSKNSPLHF. The chain has TRBV15 and TRBJ1-6; 7 bases fit TRBD1. Germline lookup yields CDR1 LNHNV and CDR2 YYDKDF (reference sequence). CDR3 size: 17 residues. Losses at the gene ends were 3 bases for V and 7 bases for J; bases not matched to a gene: 12.

The V and J genes are TRBV6-1 and TRBJ1-2; 9 nucleotides agree with TRBD1. This CDR3 region has 15 residues. The junction had 9 bases not matched to a gene; V was cut back by 2 bases and J by 8 bases. Germline CDR1 reads MNHNS; CDR2 reads SASEGT. The CDR3 nucleotides are TGTGCCAGCAGTGAAAAAGACAGGGGGTCCTCCGGCTACACCTTC. Translating it yields CASSEKDRGSSGYTF.

This clone was recorded only once. The chain couples TRBV15 to TRBJ2-2, with D possibly TRBD1 on 5 matching bases. Trimming took off 0 bases at V and 4 bases at J, with 6 bases between the two ends. The CDR3 length is 14 residues. Germline V gene sequence: CDR1 LNHNV, CDR2 YYDKDF (reference sequence). The CDR3 bases are TGTGCCACCAGCAGAGAAAGGGGCACCGGGGAGCTGTTTTTT. It encodes CATSRERGTGELFF.

The rearrangement joins TRBV25-1 to TRBJ1-2; 8 bases fit TRBD1. Germline CDR1 and CDR2: MGHDK and SYGVNS. CDR3 length equals 15 residues. With V trimmed by 6 bases and J by 4 bases, 10 bases remained unmatched. DNA for the CDR3: TGTGCCAGCAGCGGCACCCGACAGGGGAGCTATGGCTACACCTTC. Encoded protein: CASSGTRQGSYGYTF.

This chain links TRBV13 with TRBJ2-7, with a tentative D call TRBD1 (6 bases). Trimming cost V 5 bases and J 0 bases, with 11 bases left between them. The CDR3 has 14 residues. CDR1 and CDR2 (germline): PRHDT, FYEKMQ (reference sequence). CDR3 amino acids: CASSTDRSSYEQYF. DNA of the CDR3: TGTGCCAGCAGCACCGACAGGAGCTCCTACGAGCAGTACTTC.

This sequence joins TRBV11-2 and TRBJ1-1; weak D call: TRBD1 (5 bases). Trimming removed 5 bases from V and 4 bases from J, with 20 bases in between. Germline V gene lookup returns CDR1 SGHAT and CDR2 FQNNGV. The CDR3 consists of 16 residues. The DNA of the CDR3 is TGTGCCAGCAGCCCAAAGCGGGGGGACTTAGGCACTGAAGCTTTCTTT. Its protein product is CASSPKRGDLGTEAFF.

The rearrangement joins TRBV6-6 to TRBJ1-6; D uncertain. Germline V gene sequence: CDR1 MNHNY, CDR2 SVGAGI (reference sequence). Trimming removed 0 bases from V and 13 bases from J, with 16 bases in between. The CDR3 runs to 15 residues. CDR3 in amino acids: CASSYSFQEAWPLHF. CDR3 coding DNA: TGTGCCAGCAGTTACTCGTTCCAGGAGGCATGGCCCCTCCACTTT.

This chain links TRBV7-3 with TRBJ2-7, with D uncertain. V was shortened by 0 bases and J by 1 base, with 19 bases between the two germline ends. Germline values: CDR1 SGHTA, CDR2 FQGTGA. CDR3 length: 18 residues. The CDR3 protein is CASSLTICRILSSYEQYF. The DNA for the CDR3 is TGTGCCAGCAGCTTAACCATTTGCAGAATCCTTTCTTCCTACGAGCAGTACTTC.

The J gene is TRBJ2-2, the V gene TRBV5-5, with TRBD1 identical over 9 bases. CDR1 is SGHKS, CDR2 YYEKEE, per germline (reference sequence). CDR3 size: 17 residues. Unmatched junction bases numbered 9, after V lost 3 bases and J lost 3 bases. CDR3 DNA sequence: TGTGCCAGCAGCTCATCCCGGACAGGGGCCCACACCGGGGAGCTGTTTTTT. This sequence encodes CASSSSRTGAHTGELFF.

The chain has TRBV5-4 and TRBJ2-1, with TRBD2 matching over 10 bases. CDR3 length: 16 amino acids. J was trimmed by 7 bases and V by 3 bases; bases with no gene match: 10. Germline V CDR1 and CDR2: SGHNT, YYREEE (reference sequence). The CDR3 sequence is CASSSTGTSVSNEQFF. The CDR3 region has the DNA TGTGCCAGCAGCTCAACCGGGACTAGCGTATCGAATGAGCAGTTCTTC.

The gene calls are TRBV6-1 and TRBJ2-1, with a weak D call TRBD2 (6 bases). The V gene's germline CDR1 is MNHNS and CDR2 SASEGT. CDR3 size: 15 residues. Trimming removed 4 bases from V and 8 bases from J, with 18 bases in between. DNA for the CDR3: TGTGCCAGCAGTGTAACCCAACATGGAGGGTATGAGCAGTTCTTC. Translated: CASSVTQHGGYEQFF.